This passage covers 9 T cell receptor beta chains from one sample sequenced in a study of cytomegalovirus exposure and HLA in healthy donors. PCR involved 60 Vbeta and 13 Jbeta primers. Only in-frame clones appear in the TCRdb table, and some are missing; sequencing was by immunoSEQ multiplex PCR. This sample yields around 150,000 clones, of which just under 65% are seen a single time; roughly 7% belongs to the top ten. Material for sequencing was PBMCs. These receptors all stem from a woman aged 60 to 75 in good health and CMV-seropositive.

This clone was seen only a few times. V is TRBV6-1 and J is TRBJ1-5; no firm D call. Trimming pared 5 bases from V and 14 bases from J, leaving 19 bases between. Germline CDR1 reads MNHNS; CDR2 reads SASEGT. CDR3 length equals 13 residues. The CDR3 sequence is CASSINPGFGKHF. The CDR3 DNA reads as TGTGCCAGCAGTATAAATCCGGGATTCGGGAAGCATTTT.

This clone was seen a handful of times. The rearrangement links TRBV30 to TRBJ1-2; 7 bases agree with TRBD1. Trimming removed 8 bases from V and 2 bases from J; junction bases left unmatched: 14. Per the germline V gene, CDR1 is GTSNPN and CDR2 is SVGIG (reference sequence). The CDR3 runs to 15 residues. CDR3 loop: CARWTGASRNYGYTF. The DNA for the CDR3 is TGTGCCCGCTGGACAGGTGCCTCTAGGAACTATGGCTACACCTTC.

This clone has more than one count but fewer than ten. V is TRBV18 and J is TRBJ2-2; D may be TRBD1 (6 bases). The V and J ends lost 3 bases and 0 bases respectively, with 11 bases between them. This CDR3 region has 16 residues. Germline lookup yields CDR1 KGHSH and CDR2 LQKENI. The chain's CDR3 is CASSPYRDANTGELFF. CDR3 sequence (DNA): TGTGCCAGCTCACCGTACAGGGATGCGAACACCGGGGAGCTGTTTTTT.

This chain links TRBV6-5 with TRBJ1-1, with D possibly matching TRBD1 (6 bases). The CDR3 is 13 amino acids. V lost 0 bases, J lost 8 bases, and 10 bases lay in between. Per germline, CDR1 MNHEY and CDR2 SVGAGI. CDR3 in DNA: TGTGCCAGCAGTTACTCCTTTACAGGGGAAGCTTTCTTT. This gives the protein CASSYSFTGEAFF.

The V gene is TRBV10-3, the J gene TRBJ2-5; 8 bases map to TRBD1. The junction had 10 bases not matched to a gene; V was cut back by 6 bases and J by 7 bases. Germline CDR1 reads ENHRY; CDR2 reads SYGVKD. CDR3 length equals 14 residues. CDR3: CAISFQGACRTQYF. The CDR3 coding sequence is TGTGCCATCAGCTTCCAGGGGGCCTGCCGGACCCAGTACTTC.

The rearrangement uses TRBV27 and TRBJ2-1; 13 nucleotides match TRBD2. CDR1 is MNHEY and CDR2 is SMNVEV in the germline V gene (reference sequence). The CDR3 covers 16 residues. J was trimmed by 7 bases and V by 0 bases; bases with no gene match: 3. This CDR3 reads CASSLSSLAGGNEQFF. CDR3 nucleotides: TGTGCCAGCAGTTTATCGTCACTAGCGGGAGGGAATGAGCAGTTCTTC.

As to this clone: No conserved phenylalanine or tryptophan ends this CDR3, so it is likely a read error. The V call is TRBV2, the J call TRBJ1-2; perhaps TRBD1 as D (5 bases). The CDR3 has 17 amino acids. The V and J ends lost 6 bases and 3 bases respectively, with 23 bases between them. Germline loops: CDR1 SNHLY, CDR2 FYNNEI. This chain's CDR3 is CASRTGGAGGDYYGYTS. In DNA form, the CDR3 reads TGTGCCAGCAGAACCGGCGGGGCTGGGGGGGACTACTATGGCTACACCTCC.

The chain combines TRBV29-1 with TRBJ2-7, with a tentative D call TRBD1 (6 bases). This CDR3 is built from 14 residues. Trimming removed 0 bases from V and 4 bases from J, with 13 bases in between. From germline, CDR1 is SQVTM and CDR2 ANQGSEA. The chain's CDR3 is CSVEDEDRRYEQYF. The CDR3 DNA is TGCAGCGTTGAAGATGAGGACAGAAGGTACGAGCAGTACTTC.

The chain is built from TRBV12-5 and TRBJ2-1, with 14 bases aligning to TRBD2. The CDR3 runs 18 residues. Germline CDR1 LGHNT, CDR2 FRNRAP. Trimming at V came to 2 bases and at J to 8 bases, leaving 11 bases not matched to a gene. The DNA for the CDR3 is TGTGCTAGTGGTTTGACCCCAGATGGGACTAGCGGGGGCGATGAGCAGTTCTTC. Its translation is CASGLTPDGTSGGDEQFF.